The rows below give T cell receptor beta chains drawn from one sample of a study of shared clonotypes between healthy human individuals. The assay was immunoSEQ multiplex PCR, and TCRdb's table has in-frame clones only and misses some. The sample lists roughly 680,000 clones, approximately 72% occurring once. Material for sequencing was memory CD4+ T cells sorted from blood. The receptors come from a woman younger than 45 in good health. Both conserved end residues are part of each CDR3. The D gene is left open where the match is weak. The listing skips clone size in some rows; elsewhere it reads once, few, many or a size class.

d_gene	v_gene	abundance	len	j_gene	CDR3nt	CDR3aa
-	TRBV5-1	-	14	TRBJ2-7	TGCGCCAGCAGACACTCACCCGGGGAATACGAGCAGTACTTC	CASRHSPGEYEQYF
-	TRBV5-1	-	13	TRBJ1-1	TGCGCCAGCAGCTTAACCGACTGGACTGAAGCTTTCTTT	CASSLTDWTEAFF
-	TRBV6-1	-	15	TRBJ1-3	TGTGCCAGCACTCACCGGACAGACTCTGGAAACACCATATATTTT	CASTHRTDSGNTIYF
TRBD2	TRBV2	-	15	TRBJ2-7	TGTGCCAGCAGTGAGTCTAGCGGGAGAGTATACGAGCAGTACTTC	CASSESSGRVYEQYF
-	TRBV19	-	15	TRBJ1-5	TGTGCCAGTAGTTACCGGGACGGCGGCAATCAGCCCCAGCATTTT	CASSYRDGGNQPQHF
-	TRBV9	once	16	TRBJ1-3	TGTGCCAGCAGCCCTCGACAGGTCTACTCTGGAAACACCATATATTTT	CASSPRQVYSGNTIYF
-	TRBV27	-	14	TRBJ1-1	TGTGCCAGCAGTTTACTGAACGGACGGACTGCAGCTTTCTTT	CASSLLNGRTAAFF
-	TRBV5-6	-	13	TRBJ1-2	TGTGCCAGCAGCTTGCCAGGGGTTAATGGCTACACCTTC	CASSLPGVNGYTF
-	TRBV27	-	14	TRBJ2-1	TGTGCCGCTGGGGGCACTAGCTCCTACAATGAGCAGTTCTTC	CAAGGTSSYNEQFF
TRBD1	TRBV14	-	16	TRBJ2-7	TGTGCCAGCAGCCCGCTTGGGACAGGGAAGCCGGAAGAGCAGTACTTC	CASSPLGTGKPEEQYF
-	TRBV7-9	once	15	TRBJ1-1	TGTGCCAGCAGCCCACGGGGAGGGAGGAACACTGAAGCTTTCTTT	CASSPRGGRNTEAFF
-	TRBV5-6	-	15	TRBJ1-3	TGTGCCAGCAGCGAGGGGGGACTTATTGGAAACACCATATATTTT	CASSEGGLIGNTIYF
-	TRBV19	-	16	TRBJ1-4	TGTGCCAGTAGTCATGGGACCTTGACAACTAATGAAAAACTGTTTTTT	CASSHGTLTTNEKLFF
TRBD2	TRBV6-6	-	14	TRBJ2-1	TGTGCCAGCCGGGAGGCTAGCGGGAGCGGTGAGCAGTTCTTC	CASREASGSGEQFF
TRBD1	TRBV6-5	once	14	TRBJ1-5	TGTGCCAGCAGTTACCGGGGACAGCTGCGACCCCAGCATTTT	CASSYRGQLRPQHF
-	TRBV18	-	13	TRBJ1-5	TGTGCCAGCTCACTAGAGGACAATCAGCCCCAGCATTTT	CASSLEDNQPQHF
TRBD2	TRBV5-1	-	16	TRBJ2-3	TGCGCCAGCAGCTTGGGTGGACTAGCCTACACAGATACGCAGTATTTT	CASSLGGLAYTDTQYF
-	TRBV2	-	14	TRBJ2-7	TGTGCCAGCAGTACCGGACTCGGGGCTAGGGAGCAGTACTTC	CASSTGLGAREQYF
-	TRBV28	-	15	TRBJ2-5	TGTGCCAGCAGTCCGCCTCGACAGGTACAAGAGACCCAGTACTTC	CASSPPRQVQETQYF
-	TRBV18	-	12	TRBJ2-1	TGTGCCAGCTCACCAGGGAGTTCCGAGCAGTTCTTC	CASSPGSSEQFF
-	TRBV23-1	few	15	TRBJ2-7	TGCGCCAGCAGTCATTCGGACGAGTTTTCTACGAAGCAGTACTTC	CASSHSDEFSTKQYF
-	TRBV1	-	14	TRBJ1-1	TGCACCAGCAGCCCACAGGGCGAGAACACTGAAGCTTTCTTT	CTSSPQGENTEAFF
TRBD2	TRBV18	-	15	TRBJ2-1	TGTGCCAGCTCACCGGGACTAGCGGGAGATAATGAGCAGTTCTTC	CASSPGLAGDNEQFF
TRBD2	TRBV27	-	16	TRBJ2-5	TGTGCCAGCAGCCATACCTCGTGGGGACTATCGGAGACCCAGTACTTC	CASSHTSWGLSETQYF